Below are 6 T cell receptor beta chains sequenced from a single sample in a study of radiation and T cells in renal cell carcinoma. Assay: immunoSEQ multiplex PCR; the TCRdb copy retains only in-frame clones and omits some. Among roughly 58,000 clones listed, 60% to 85% were seen once. The time point here: blood 4 weeks post-SBRT, at nephrectomy. Treatment meaning: 15 Gy SBRT to primary tumor, nephrectomy 4 weeks later. The source was blood, collected from a patient whose treatment included radiotherapy and nephrectomy. Receptors were obtained from a man aged 55 to 70 with renal cell carcinoma.

This chain connects TRBV20-1 to TRBJ1-2; perhaps TRBD1 as D (5 bases). CDR1 and CDR2 (germline): DFQATT, SNEGSKA (reference sequence). The V end was cut by 3 bases, the J end by 12 bases, with 14 bases between. The CDR3 consists of 11 residues. This CDR3 is CSASPGGDHTF. CDR3 nucleotide sequence: TGCAGTGCTAGCCCGGGGGGGGACCACACCTTC.

The J gene is TRBJ2-2, the V gene TRBV5-1; 11 bases fit TRBD1. The CDR3 has 15 amino acids. CDR1 is SGHRS and CDR2 is YFSETQ in the germline V gene. V dropped 4 bases and J dropped 4; count of bases not matched to a gene: 3. The CDR3 loop is CASSGTGGSTGELFF. The CDR3 DNA reads as TGCGCCAGCAGCGGGACAGGGGGTAGCACCGGGGAGCTGTTTTTT.

The V gene is TRBV7-3, the J gene TRBJ2-1, with a tentative D call TRBD1 (5 bases). The CDR3 runs to 14 residues. Germline assignment: CDR1 SGHTA and CDR2 FQGTGA. The ends were cut back, 5 bases at V and 0 bases at J, with 8 bases in the middle. CDR3 coding DNA: TGTGCCAGCAGCGTAAGGGGCTCCTACAATGAGCAGTTCTTC. This encodes CASSVRGSYNEQFF.

This chain joins TRBV5-1 and TRBJ2-2; 11 bases align to TRBD2. CDR3 length equals 18 residues. Germline CDR1 is SGHRS and CDR2 is YFSETQ. After removal of 4 bases from V and 3 bases from J, the junction contained 11 bases not matched to a gene. The DNA for the CDR3 is TGCGCCAGCAGCCCCCCGAGTAGCGGGAGGGCCCACACCGGGGAGCTGTTTTTT. This sequence encodes CASSPPSSGRAHTGELFF.

V gene TRBV11-2 combines with J gene TRBJ1-3; no firm D call. The germline V gene has CDR1 SGHAT and CDR2 FQNNGV. This CDR3 region has 14 residues. Between the trimmed V and J ends, which lost 0 bases and 3 bases, there was a span of 6 bases. This CDR3 reads CASSLDRIGNTIYF. In DNA form, the CDR3 reads TGTGCCAGCAGCTTAGACAGGATTGGAAACACCATATATTTT.

This clone was observed a handful of times. The chain is built from TRBV10-3 and TRBJ2-4, with D possibly called TRBD1 or TRBD2 (6 bases each). This CDR3 is built from 15 residues. Trimming stripped 0 bases from V and 7 bases from J, with 13 bases between. Germline CDR1 reads ENHRY; CDR2 reads SYGVKD. The CDR3 coding sequence is TGTGCCATCAGTGAGTCAGGGGGGCTTGGGAACATTCAGTACTTC. This codes for CAISESGGLGNIQYF.